This entry lists 12 T cell receptor beta chains sequenced from one sample in a study of blood T cell repertoires in COVID-19. Repertoires were generated with immunoSEQ multiplex PCR, while TCRdb's copy carries only in-frame clones and drops some. This table has 260,000 or so clones, approximately 88% appearing once. The sample was peripheral blood. Every receptor here comes from a man aged 18 to 29 with active or convalescent COVID-19.

The chain links TRBV6-5 to TRBJ1-1; D possibly corresponds to TRBD1 (5 bases). The CDR3 is 14 residues long. Trimming shortened V by 2 bases and J by 5 bases, and 12 bases separated the two germline ends. Germline V lookup: CDR1 MNHEY, CDR2 SVGAGI. The CDR3 loop reads CASSYLGGRTEAFF. The CDR3 region has the DNA TGTGCCAGCAGTTACCTGGGGGGAAGAACTGAAGCTTTCTTT.

The chain couples TRBV10-3 to TRBJ1-2, with 8 nucleotides matching TRBD1. Germline V gives CDR1 ENHRY, CDR2 SYGVKD. The CDR3 runs 15 residues. Trimming removed 5 bases from V and 4 bases from J; junction bases left unmatched: 9. The CDR3: CAISPTGESGYGYTF. CDR3 DNA: TGTGCCATCAGTCCGACAGGGGAATCGGGCTATGGCTACACCTTC.

This chain joins TRBV29-1 and TRBJ1-1; possible D gene TRBD1, 6 bases. From germline, CDR1 is SQVTM and CDR2 ANQGSEA. The CDR3 is made up of 16 amino acids. V was shortened by 4 bases and J by 0 bases, with 18 bases between the two germline ends. CDR3 sequence: CSVVGGGLDMNTEAFF. In DNA form, the CDR3 reads TGCAGCGTTGTCGGGGGGGGGCTCGACATGAACACTGAAGCTTTCTTT.

The V gene is TRBV6-2 or TRBV6-3, the J gene TRBJ2-7, with no clear D. This CDR3 spans 14 amino acids. From germline, CDR1 is MNHEY and CDR2 SVGEGT. With 0 bases removed from V and 1 base from J, the gap between germline ends came to 7 bases. The CDR3 reads CASSYSPNSYEQYF. CDR3 in DNA: TGTGCCAGCAGTTACTCGCCTAATTCCTACGAGCAGTACTTC.

The chain has TRBV24-1 and TRBJ2-7; 9 bases map to TRBD1. Germline loops: CDR1 KGHDR, CDR2 SFDVKD. CDR3 length: 13 amino acids. The V gene end was trimmed by 0 bases and the J gene end by 12 bases; junction bases not matched to a gene: 5. The CDR3 reads CATSDLPPGQGYF. The CDR3 coding sequence is TGTGCCACCAGTGATTTGCCCCCGGGACAGGGGTACTTC.

This chain joins TRBV2 and TRBJ2-1, with D perhaps TRBD1 (6 bases). Between the trimmed V and J ends, which lost 7 bases and 8 bases, there was a span of 15 bases. The CDR3 runs to 13 residues. Germline V gene sequence: CDR1 SNHLY, CDR2 FYNNEI. This chain's CDR3 is CASIGQQMHEQFF. DNA for the CDR3: TGTGCCAGCATAGGACAGCAAATGCATGAGCAGTTCTTC. The full variable domain, completed using reference TRBV2 and TRBJ2-1, is EPEVTQTPSHQVTQMGQEVILRCVPISNHLYFYWYRQILGQKVEFLVSFYNNEISEKSEIFDDQFSVERPDGSNFTLKIRSTKLEDSAMYFCASIGQQMHEQFFGPGTRLTVL.

J is TRBJ2-7 and V is TRBV21-1; the table calls TRBD2, which could not be checked here. TRBV21-1 is described as a pseudogene. The CDR3 sequence is 12 residues long. CDR3: CASSTYSREQYF. The CDR3 DNA follows: TGTGCCAGCAGCACGTACTCCCGCGAGCAGTACTTC.

The genes are TRBV18 and TRBJ1-1; D gene ambiguous. Trimming pared 3 bases from V and 3 bases from J, leaving 11 bases between. Germline V lookup: CDR1 KGHSH, CDR2 LQKENI. The CDR3 consists of 14 residues. Written as DNA, the CDR3 is TGTGCCAGCTCACCGAGGGCGCGGGACACTGAAGCTTTCTTT. The encoded protein is CASSPRARDTEAFF.

V usage is TRBV9 and J usage is TRBJ2-1; D perhaps matches TRBD2 (6 bases). Germline V lookup: CDR1 SGDLS, CDR2 YYNGEE. Between the trimmed V and J ends, which lost 0 bases and 4 bases, there was a span of 17 bases. The length of the CDR3 is 17 residues. CDR3 coding DNA: TGTGCCAGCAGCGTAGATTCCTATCGGGGAGGTTACAATGAGCAGTTCTTC. It is translated as CASSVDSYRGGYNEQFF. The variable domain in full, with the rest retrieved from reference TRBV9 and TRBJ2-1, is DSGVTQTPKHLITATGQRVTLRCSPRSGDLSVYWYQQSLDQGLQFLIQYYNGEERAKGNILERFSAQQFPDLHSELNLSSLELGDSALYFCASSVDSYRGGYNEQFFGPGTRLTVL.

The V gene is TRBV5-1, the J gene TRBJ2-7, with TRBD1 matching 7 bases. Looked up from germline, CDR1 is SGHRS and CDR2 is YFSETQ. The CDR3 runs 15 residues. Unmatched junction bases numbered 7, after V lost 4 bases and J lost 0 bases. CDR3 nucleotide sequence: TGCGCCAGCAGCCCCGGACAGGTTAGCTCCTACGAGCAGTACTTC. This translates into CASSPGQVSSYEQYF.

The V call is TRBV7-2, the J call TRBJ1-6; D is undetermined. Germline CDR1 reads SGHTA; CDR2 reads FQGNSA. V lost 1 base and J lost 7, with 14 bases in between. The CDR3 has 16 amino acids. The CDR3 reads CASSLELGVTNSPLHF. In DNA form, the CDR3 reads TGTGCCAGCAGCTTAGAGCTGGGAGTGACGAATTCACCCCTCCACTTT.

This chain connects TRBV4-2 to TRBJ1-1; no firm D call. The CDR3 totals 11 residues. Trimming removed 3 bases from V and 7 bases from J, with 6 bases in between. CDR1 is LGHNA and CDR2 is YNFKEQ in the germline V gene. CDR3 nucleotides: TGTGCCAGCAGCCACGGGGTTGAAGCTTTCTTT. Protein product: CASSHGVEAFF.